The TCR beta chain under discussion was sequenced for a study of T-cell reconstitution after alpha-beta-depleted transplantation in children. Findings and caveats of the study: Once a year had passed after transplant, T-cell counts and diversity came mostly from newly produced T cells. Several hundred expanded graft clones reportedly were the source of alpha-beta T cells about two months after transplant. There were some patients whose high TCRbeta diversity at day 60 came from surviving recipient T cells and thymic progenitors.

CDR3 length: 16 amino acids. The V segment lost 5 bases and the J segment 4 bases; nucleotides outside the gene matches: 9. The germline CDR1 and CDR2 sequences are SGHVS and FQNEAQ. This clonotype was found many times. What it recognizes is unknown. Unique molecular identifiers were incorporated into the prepared TCRbeta library. TCRdb re-analysed the PCR reads in MiXCR, keeping a single row per CDR3 protein. Altogether hundreds of thousands of distinct CDR3 sequences are present, approximately 12% being singletons, with the ten largest covering around 2.2%. This clonotype was sampled from a male patient younger than 18 who had a stem cell transplant for acute myeloid leukemia, so the T cells may come from the graft donor. This specimen was PBMCs, mostly from graft donor cells, taken 360 days after TCRalphabeta/CD19-depleted stem cell transplant. This chain joins TRBV7-8 and TRBJ1-3; 9 bases agree with TRBD1. CDR3 sequence reads: CASSPQTGGNGNTIYF. The CDR3 nucleotides read TGTGCCAGCAGCCCTCAGACAGGGGGGAACGGAAACACCATATATTTT.